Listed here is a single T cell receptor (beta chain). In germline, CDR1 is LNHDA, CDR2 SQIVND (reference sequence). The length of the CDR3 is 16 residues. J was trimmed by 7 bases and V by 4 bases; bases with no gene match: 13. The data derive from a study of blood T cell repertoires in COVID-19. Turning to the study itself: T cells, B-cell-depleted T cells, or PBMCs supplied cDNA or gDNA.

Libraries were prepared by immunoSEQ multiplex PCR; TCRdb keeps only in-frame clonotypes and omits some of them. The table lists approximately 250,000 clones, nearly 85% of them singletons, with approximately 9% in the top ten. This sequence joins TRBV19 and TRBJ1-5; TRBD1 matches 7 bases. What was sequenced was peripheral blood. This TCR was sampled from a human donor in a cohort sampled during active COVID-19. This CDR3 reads CASSTLRQGNHQPQHF. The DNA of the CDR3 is TGTGCCAGTAGTACCCTTCGACAGGGAAATCACCAGCCCCAGCATTTT.